Reported below is one T cell receptor (beta chain). The antigen remains unidentified. Data came from immunoSEQ multiplex PCR; TCRdb stores just in-frame clones and leaves some out. The sample yields approximately 100,000 clones, 75% to 90% seen once. These data come from a study of radiotherapy plus CTLA-4 blockade in lung cancer. The wider study: 15% to 20% of patients responded objectively, and 31% achieved disease control.

V was pared by 2 bases and J by 0 bases, with 10 bases between. CDR1 is MNHEY, CDR2 SMNVEV, per germline (reference sequence). The CDR3 has 16 amino acids. Study-wide points: After treatment with radiotherapy plus ipilimumab, TCR clones that came from the tumor expanded in blood. Early clonal dynamics of blood T cells, together with interferon-beta, were reported as the best response predictor.

Sample: peripheral blood, taken from a patient treated with radiotherapy plus ipilimumab. The clonotype comes from a human donor with non-small cell lung cancer who had a partial response to radiotherapy plus ipilimumab. The chain couples TRBV27 to TRBJ1-4, with D unresolved. The chain's CDR3 is CASSLTAYATNEKLFF. In DNA, the CDR3 is TGTGCCAGCAGTTTAACAGCCTACGCAACTAATGAAAAACTGTTTTTT.